These T cell receptor beta chains were read from a single sample in a study of blood T cell repertoires in COVID-19. Some clones are missing from TCRdb's copy, which holds only in-frame ones; the method was immunoSEQ multiplex PCR. The sample lists 200,000 to 250,000 clones, 84% occurring once. Material for sequencing was peripheral blood. The receptors here all came from a man between 45 and 60 years old with active or convalescent COVID-19. CDR3s include the opening cysteine and the closing phenylalanine or tryptophan. The order of the fields is J gene, clone size, V gene, D gene, CDR3 length, CDR3 protein, CDR3 DNA. The D gene is left open where the match is weak. Clone size appears in some rows only: once, few, many, or a class for an expanded clone.

>TRBJ1-2|.|TRBV28|.|13
CASSSGLGYGYTF
TGTGCCAGCAGTTCAGGGTTGGGATATGGCTACACCTTC
>TRBJ1-3|.|TRBV28|TRBD1|14
CASSPQGTGNTIYF
TGTGCCAGCAGTCCACAGGGGACTGGAAACACCATATATTTT
>TRBJ1-4|.|TRBV19|.|17
CASSLSGRAATNEKLFF
TGTGCCAGTAGTCTCTCCGGGAGGGCTGCAACTAATGAAAAACTGTTTTTT
>TRBJ1-5|.|TRBV10-2|.|14
CASSERGSNQPQHF
TGCGCCAGCAGTGAAAGGGGAAGCAATCAGCCCCAGCATTTT
>TRBJ2-3|once|TRBV4-3|.|15
CASSQDRDLSDTQYF
TGCGCCAGCAGCCAAGATCGGGACTTGTCGGATACGCAGTATTTT
>TRBJ2-2|.|TRBV9|.|14
CASSPLANTGELFF
TGTGCCAGCAGCCCACTAGCGAACACCGGGGAGCTGTTTTTT
>TRBJ2-5|.|TRBV5-6|.|15
CASSLGEAVQETQYF
TGTGCCAGCAGCTTGGGTGAGGCCGTCCAAGAGACCCAGTACTTC
>TRBJ2-1|.|TRBV18|TRBD1|15
CASSLQGALYNEQFF
TGTGCCAGCTCACTACAGGGGGCCCTCTACAATGAGCAGTTCTTC
>TRBJ1-4|.|TRBV7-8|TRBD1|20
CASSFRVGGVGASTNEKLFF
TGTGCCAGCAGCTTCCGGGTAGGGGGCGTCGGGGCCTCAACTAATGAAAAACTGTTTTTT
>TRBJ1-3|.|TRBV4-1|.|15
CASSQGHLQGNTIYF
TGCGCCAGCAGCCAGGGACATCTCCAAGGAAACACCATATATTTT
>TRBJ1-5|.|TRBV6-1|.|15
CASSELGQGGQPQHF
TGTGCCAGCAGTGAACTGGGCCAGGGTGGTCAGCCCCAGCATTTT
>TRBJ1-4|once|TRBV4-1|.|15
CASSQPGHSNEKLFF
TGCGCCAGCAGCCAGCCGGGACATAGTAATGAAAAACTGTTTTTT
>TRBJ1-2|.|TRBV12-3/TRBV12-4|TRBD1|13
CASSPTGAYGYTF
TGTGCCAGCAGCCCGACAGGGGCCTATGGCTACACCTTC
>TRBJ2-7|.|TRBV20-1|TRBD1|12
CSASQGVGEQYF
TGCAGTGCTAGTCAGGGGGTCGGCGAGCAGTACTTC
>TRBJ2-3|.|TRBV6-5|.|14
CASSYSAVTDTQYF
TGTGCCAGCAGTTACTCGGCAGTCACAGATACGCAGTATTTT
>TRBJ1-5|.|TRBV28|.|11
CASSLNQPQHF
TGTGCCAGCAGCCTGAATCAGCCCCAGCATTTT
>TRBJ2-2|.|TRBV5-4|.|16
CASSSRKDYSAGELFF
TGTGCCAGCAGCTCGCGAAAGGACTATTCTGCCGGGGAGCTGTTTTTT
>TRBJ2-2|.|TRBV7-2|.|14
CASSSDLDTGELFF
TGTGCCAGCAGCTCAGACTTGGACACCGGGGAGCTGTTTTTT
>TRBJ1-2|.|TRBV19|TRBD1|14
CASSTGQGAQGYTF
TGTGCCAGTAGTACCGGACAGGGGGCTCAAGGCTACACCTTC
>TRBJ2-1|.|TRBV11-3|TRBD2|12
CASSESGRAPFF
TGTGCCAGCAGCGAAAGCGGGAGGGCACCGTTCTTC
>TRBJ2-2|.|TRBV4-3|TRBD2|18
CASSHDGALAGEWGELFF
TGCGCCAGCAGCCATGATGGGGCGCTAGCGGGAGAGTGGGGGGAGCTGTTTTTT
>TRBJ2-1|few|TRBV7-9|TRBD1|15
CASSKLMQGDNEQFF
TGTGCCAGCAGCAAACTAATGCAGGGGGACAATGAGCAGTTCTTC
>TRBJ2-2|.|TRBV25-1|TRBD1|16
CASSEFRQGAVGELFF
TGTGCCAGCAGTGAATTTCGACAGGGGGCCGTCGGGGAGCTGTTTTTT
>TRBJ1-1|.|TRBV6-6|.|15
CASSYSSEPGTEAFF
TGTGCCAGCAGTTACTCCTCGGAGCCGGGGACTGAAGCTTTCTTT
>TRBJ1-5|.|TRBV7-9|TRBD1|17
CASSLETGFGPNQPQHF
TGTGCCAGCAGCTTGGAGACAGGGTTCGGGCCCAATCAGCCCCAGCATTTT
>TRBJ2-7|.|TRBV27|.|9
CASSVGGGF
TGTGCCAGCAGCGTAGGGGGGGGCTTC
>TRBJ2-7|.|TRBV19|.|17
CASSIRAAGGSSYEQYF
TGTGCCAGTAGTATAAGGGCGGCTGGGGGGAGCTCCTACGAGCAGTACTTC
>TRBJ2-1|.|TRBV7-2|TRBD2|13
CASSVLAGSGKFF
TGTGCCAGCAGCGTACTAGCGGGTTCCGGGAAGTTCTTC
>TRBJ1-1|.|TRBV6-8|.|15
CASIKGGGGETEAFF
TGTGCCAGCATTAAAGGAGGTGGGGGCGAGACTGAAGCTTTCTTT
>TRBJ2-5|few|TRBV9|TRBD2|14
CASSVLTSGKDQYF
TGTGCCAGCAGCGTCCTGACTAGCGGGAAGGACCAGTACTTC
>TRBJ2-3|.|TRBV6-5|TRBD1|15
CAIKQGQGNTDTQYF
TGTGCCATCAAGCAGGGACAGGGGAACACAGATACGCAGTATTTT
>TRBJ2-7|.|TRBV7-2|.|14
CASSFGAGEGGQYF
TGTGCCAGCAGCTTTGGGGCGGGAGAAGGGGGGCAGTACTTC
>TRBJ2-1|.|TRBV7-2|TRBD2|16
CASSHWTSGGHNEQFF
TGTGCCAGCAGCCACTGGACTAGCGGGGGCCACAATGAGCAGTTCTTC
>TRBJ1-1|.|TRBV5-1|TRBD1|14
CASSLGQGSTEAFF
TGCGCCAGCAGCTTGGGACAGGGAAGCACTGAAGCTTTCTTT
>TRBJ2-3|.|TRBV15|.|13
CAVETENTDTQYF
TGTGCCGTCGAGACAGAAAACACAGATACGCAGTATTTT
>TRBJ2-1|.|TRBV6-2/TRBV6-3|.|12
CASSYSMRKQFF
TGTGCCAGCAGTTACTCGATGCGAAAGCAGTTCTTC
>TRBJ2-1|.|TRBV4-2|.|16
CASSQEAGVAYNEQFF
TGTGCCAGCAGCCAAGAGGCTGGAGTGGCGTACAATGAGCAGTTCTTC
>TRBJ1-1|.|TRBV9|.|15
CASSTAPTGLTEAFF
TGTGCCAGCAGCACTGCACCGACAGGTCTCACTGAAGCTTTCTTT
>TRBJ1-1|.|TRBV11-2|.|14
CASSSMDRNTEAFF
TGTGCCAGCAGCTCAATGGACAGAAACACTGAAGCTTTCTTT
>TRBJ2-5|.|TRBV4-3|TRBD2|14
CASSQERLAETQYF
TGCGCCAGCAGCCAGGAGAGACTAGCAGAGACCCAGTACTTC
>TRBJ1-3|medium-sized|TRBV7-9|.|15
CASSLLGRTVNTIYF
TGTGCCAGCAGCTTATTGGGGCGGACAGTAAACACCATATATTTT
>TRBJ1-5|.|TRBV7-9|.|13
CASSSRTDQPQHF
TGTGCCAGCAGCTCCAGGACAGATCAGCCCCAGCATTTT
>TRBJ2-7|once|TRBV19|.|14
CASSIRDQSYEQYF
TGTGCCAGTAGTATCAGGGATCAAAGCTACGAGCAGTACTTC
>TRBJ2-5|.|TRBV6-4|.|13
CASSGGPEETQYF
TGTGCCAGCAGTGGGGGGCCGGAGGAGACCCAGTACTTC
>TRBJ2-1|.|TRBV9|.|14
CASSVQGRYNEQFF
TGTGCCAGCAGCGTACAGGGGCGTTACAATGAGCAGTTCTTC
>TRBJ2-7|.|TRBV11-2|.|13
CASSFTSGSEQYF
TGTGCCAGCAGCTTCACTTCCGGGAGCGAGCAGTACTTC
>TRBJ1-1|once|TRBV6-4|.|13
CASSERGDTEAFF
TGTGCCAGCAGTGAACGGGGGGATACTGAAGCTTTCTTT